The 24 T cell receptor beta chains given below trace back to one sample, sequenced in a study of control samples from healthy donors and cancer patients. Sequencing used immunoSEQ multiplex PCR; TCRdb keeps in-frame clones, though not all of them. The profile shows about 82,000 clones, 80% to 90% of them singletons. Sample: blood. These receptor sequences come from a man aged 45-60 years in good health.

Worth noting for this clone: Additional DNA sequences in this sample encode the identical CDR3. The V call is TRBV27, the J call TRBJ1-1; 9 bases are a match to TRBD1. The J segment lost 4 bases and the V segment lost 3 bases, leaving 6 bases of the junction unmatched. The CDR3 extends over 15 amino acids. Germline-derived CDR1 and CDR2 are MNHEY and SMNVEV (reference sequence). This chain's CDR3 is CASSLSTGGLTEAFF. The CDR3 DNA reads as TGTGCCAGCAGTTTGAGTACAGGGGGCCTCACTGAAGCTTTCTTT.

This clone was detected only a few times. The rearrangement uses TRBV12-3 or TRBV12-4 and TRBJ2-5, with 8 bases fitting TRBD1. Trimming at V came to 6 bases and at J to 5 bases, leaving 5 bases not matched to a gene. The CDR3 length is 13 residues. The CDR3 DNA is TGTGCCAGCAGGACAGGGGAATTTGAGACCCAGTACTTC. Translation: CASRTGEFETQYF.

This clone showed up just a few times. The chain has TRBV12-3 or TRBV12-4 and TRBJ2-3; no clear D gene. Trimming pared 5 bases from V and 5 bases from J, leaving 11 bases between. CDR3 length equals 13 residues. The CDR3 DNA is TGTGCCAGCAGTCTCCAGAGTTTAGATACGCAGTATTTT. Its protein product is CASSLQSLDTQYF.

The J gene is TRBJ1-2, the V gene TRBV12-3 or TRBV12-4; D not certain. The CDR3 has 12 residues. Trimming shortened V by 6 bases and J by 8 bases, and 13 bases separated the two germline ends. CDR3 nucleotide sequence: TGTGCCAGCAGACTTGGGAGGGAAGGCTACACCTTC. Protein sequence: CASRLGREGYTF.

This clone showed up just once. J is TRBJ1-4 and V is TRBV5-1; a weak D match, TRBD1 (5 bases). Between the trimmed V and J ends, which lost 0 bases and 7 bases, there was a span of 13 bases. The CDR3 has 15 residues. Germline-derived CDR1 and CDR2 are SGHRS and YFSETQ. The CDR3 DNA is TGCGCCAGCAGCTTGGAGGGGCAGGGAGGTGAAAAACTGTTTTTT. Its translation is CASSLEGQGGEKLFF.

The V call is TRBV4-1, the J call TRBJ1-2; TRBD1 matches at 8 bases. Germline V CDR1 and CDR2: MGHRA, YSYEKL. The junction had 9 bases not matched to a gene; V was cut back by 3 bases and J by 3 bases. The CDR3 consists of 16 residues. The CDR3 sequence: CASSQPWAGGDYGYTF. CDR3 DNA: TGCGCCAGCAGCCAGCCGTGGGCAGGGGGCGACTATGGCTACACCTTC.

This chain links TRBV10-1 with TRBJ2-7; D call uncertain. This CDR3 has 13 amino acids. V dropped 7 bases and J dropped 0 bases, with 10 bases sitting between them. CDR1 is WNHNN and CDR2 is SYGVQD in the germline V gene (reference sequence). The CDR3: CASNAGSSYEQYV. Written as DNA, the CDR3 is TGCGCCAGCAACGCCGGCAGCTCCTACGAGCAGTACGTC.

The V gene is TRBV14, the J gene TRBJ2-1, with 8 bases fitting TRBD2. Looked up from germline, CDR1 is SGHDN and CDR2 is FVKESK. This CDR3 region has 16 residues. V dropped 0 bases and J dropped 7; count of bases not matched to a gene: 8. The CDR3 DNA is TGTGCCAGCAGCCAAGAACCAGCGGGAGTGTCGAATGAGCAGTTCTTC. It encodes CASSQEPAGVSNEQFF.

The V call is TRBV9, the J call TRBJ2-3; either TRBD1 or TRBD2 may fit D (5 bases each). In germline, CDR1 is SGDLS, CDR2 YYNGEE. CDR3 length: 13 residues. V dropped 0 bases and J dropped 6 bases, with 8 bases sitting between them. DNA for the CDR3: TGTGCCAGCAGCGTAGGGTGGGACGATACGCAGTATTTT. Residues: CASSVGWDDTQYF.

The V and J genes are TRBV24-1 and TRBJ2-3; 8 bases fit TRBD1. The length of the CDR3 is 16 residues. With 4 bases clipped from V and 2 bases from J, the junction kept 7 bases outside the gene matches. Germline CDR1 reads KGHDR; CDR2 reads SFDVKD. CDR3 protein: CATSDPDRDFTDTQYF. In DNA, the CDR3 is TGTGCCACCAGTGACCCGGACAGGGACTTCACAGATACGCAGTATTTT.

This chain joins TRBV9 and TRBJ2-4; 10 nucleotides line up with TRBD1. Germline trimming cut 0 bases from V and 8 bases from J; bases unmatched to any gene: 8. This CDR3 has 16 amino acids. The V gene's germline CDR1 is SGDLS and CDR2 YYNGEE. The CDR3 DNA reads as TGTGCCAGCAGCGTAGAGGGGGGGACAGGGGCGGACATTCAGTACTTC. Translating it yields CASSVEGGTGADIQYF.

The V gene is TRBV2, the J gene TRBJ1-4; tentatively, D is TRBD1 (6 bases). The CDR3 contains 15 residues. The germline V gene has CDR1 SNHLY and CDR2 FYNNEI. Trimming cost V 2 bases and J 8 bases, with 15 bases left between them. The CDR3 loop reads CASSESQGRGEKLFF. As DNA, the CDR3 is TGTGCCAGCAGTGAAAGTCAGGGGCGGGGAGAAAAACTGTTTTTT.

V is TRBV2 and J is TRBJ1-2, with TRBD1 matching over 9 bases. Germline CDR1 is SNHLY and CDR2 is FYNNEI. V was pared by 2 bases and J by 5 bases, with 3 bases of the junction left unmatched. This CDR3 region has 14 residues. Here the CDR3 reads CASSESGQGYGYTF. The CDR3 DNA reads TGTGCCAGCAGTGAATCGGGACAGGGATATGGCTACACCTTC.

Here the CDR3 reads CATSRKTGIHHQETQYF. The CDR3, as DNA: TGTGCCACCAGCAGAAAGACAGGGATCCACCACCAAGAGACCCAGTACTTC. The rearrangement uses TRBV15 and TRBJ2-5; 7 bases are shared with TRBD1. With 2 bases clipped from V and 0 bases from J, the junction kept 9 bases outside the gene matches. The CDR3 covers 17 residues. CDR1 is LNHNV and CDR2 is YYDKDF in the germline V gene (reference sequence).

This clone was counted between two and nine times. The V call is TRBV4-3, the J call TRBJ2-3; 8 bases agree with TRBD1. The CDR3 consists of 15 residues. J gave up 6 bases and V 3 bases, and 8 bases lay outside the gene matches. The V gene's germline CDR1 is LGHNA and CDR2 YSLEER. CDR3 amino acids: CASSHGWTGSDTQYF. The CDR3 bases are TGCGCCAGCAGCCACGGCTGGACAGGGTCGGATACGCAGTATTTT.

The chain carries TRBV5-1 and TRBJ1-1; TRBD1 matches at 8 bases. Trimming cost V 7 bases and J 1 base; bases outside gene matches: 6. The germline V gene encodes CDR1 SGHRS and CDR2 YFSETQ. The CDR3 is 14 residues long. Here the CDR3 DNA reads TGCGCCAGCGGGACAGGTCCCCCGAACACTGAAGCTTTCTTT. It specifies CASGTGPPNTEAFF.

This chain joins TRBV9 and TRBJ2-3; the D gene is possibly TRBD1 (6 bases). The CDR3 is 13 amino acids. The V end was cut by 0 bases, the J end by 8 bases, with 10 bases between. The germline gives CDR1 SGDLS, CDR2 YYNGEE. Here the CDR3 DNA reads TGTGCCAGCAGCGTAGGGCAGGGGCGTACGCAGTATTTT. It translates to CASSVGQGRTQYF.

The chain employs TRBV7-2 and TRBJ2-7; D is unclear. Germline CDR1 SGHTA, CDR2 FQGNSA. CDR3 length: 15 residues. V lost 1 base to trimming and J lost 0 bases, with 10 bases between them. CDR3 coding DNA: TGTGCCAGCAGCTTAGTCCCCCAGAGCTCCTACGAGCAGTACTTC. Amino acids: CASSLVPQSSYEQYF.

The chain combines TRBV6-5 with TRBJ2-1; a possible D gene is TRBD1 (6 bases). Germline assignment: CDR1 MNHEY and CDR2 SVGAGI. The CDR3 runs to 13 residues. Trimming took off 4 bases at V and 7 bases at J, with 11 bases between the two ends. The CDR3 spells CASSFPGVNEQFF. The DNA of the CDR3 is TGTGCCAGCAGTTTTCCAGGGGTTAATGAGCAGTTCTTC.

The gene calls are TRBV18 and TRBJ2-2; D call uncertain. CDR3 size: 13 residues. The V gene's germline CDR1 is KGHSH and CDR2 LQKENI. V shed 6 bases and J shed 3 bases, with 8 bases lying between them. The CDR3 here is CASSPGHTGELFF. In nucleotides, the CDR3 is TGTGCCAGCTCCCCAGGACACACCGGGGAGCTGTTTTTT.

This clone was found a few times. This chain joins TRBV4-3 and TRBJ1-2; TRBD1 aligns across 12 bases. Germline trimming cut 0 bases from V and 8 bases from J; bases unmatched to any gene: 4. Germline V gene lookup returns CDR1 LGHNA and CDR2 YSLEER. This CDR3 comprises 15 residues. CDR3 in amino acids: CASSQDSGTGGGYTF. CDR3 nucleotides: TGCGCCAGCAGCCAAGATTCCGGGACAGGGGGCGGCTACACCTTC.

This clone was seen only once. The chain links TRBV25-1 to TRBJ1-3, with D unclear. V gave up 4 bases and J gave up 0 bases, with 10 bases separating them. CDR3 length: 15 amino acids. In germline, CDR1 is MGHDK, CDR2 SYGVNS. The CDR3 nucleotides are TGTGCCAGCAGTGGGACGAGGAGCTCTGGAAACACCATATATTTT. Translation gives CASSGTRSSGNTIYF. The full variable domain, with the rest looked up from reference TRBV25-1 and TRBJ1-3, is EADIYQTPRYLVIGTGKKITLECSQTMGHDKMYWYQQDPGMELHLIHYSYGVNSTEKGDLSSESTVSRIRTEHFPLTLESARPSHTSQYLCASSGTRSSGNTIYFGEGSWLTVV.

The chain has TRBV19 and TRBJ1-5; D call uncertain. V dropped 10 bases and J dropped 2 bases, with 12 bases sitting between them. There are 13 residues in the CDR3. The germline V gene encodes CDR1 LNHDA and CDR2 SQIVND (reference sequence). The CDR3 loop reads CATLTSGNQPQHF. In nucleotides, the CDR3 is TGTGCCACTTTGACATCCGGCAATCAGCCCCAGCATTTT. The variable domain in full, with the rest retrieved from reference TRBV19 and TRBJ1-5, is DGGITQSPKYLFRKEGQNVTLSCEQNLNHDAMYWYRQDPGQGLRLIYYSQIVNDFQKGDIAEGYSVSREKKESFPLTVTSAQKNPTAFYLCATLTSGNQPQHFGDGTRLSIL.

This clone has a count of ten or more. The V gene is TRBV5-1, the J gene TRBJ1-4; the D gene is possibly TRBD1 (5 bases). The CDR3 sequence is 13 residues long. V gave up 4 bases and J gave up 7 bases, with 11 bases separating them. Germline V gives CDR1 SGHRS, CDR2 YFSETQ. The CDR3 loop reads CASSPPGGEKLFF. The CDR3 DNA reads TGCGCCAGCAGCCCGCCCGGGGGTGAAAAACTGTTTTTT.